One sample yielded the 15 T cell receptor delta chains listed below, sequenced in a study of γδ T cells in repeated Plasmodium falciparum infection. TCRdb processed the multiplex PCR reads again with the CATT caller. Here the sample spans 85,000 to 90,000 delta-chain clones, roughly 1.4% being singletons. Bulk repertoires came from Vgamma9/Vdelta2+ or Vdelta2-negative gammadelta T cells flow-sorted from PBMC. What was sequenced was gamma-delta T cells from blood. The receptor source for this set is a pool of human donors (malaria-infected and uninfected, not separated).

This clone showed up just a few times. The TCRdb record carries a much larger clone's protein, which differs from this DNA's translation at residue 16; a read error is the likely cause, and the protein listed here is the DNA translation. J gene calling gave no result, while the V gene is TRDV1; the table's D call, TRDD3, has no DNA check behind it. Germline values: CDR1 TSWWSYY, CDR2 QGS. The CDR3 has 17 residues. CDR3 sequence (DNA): TGTGCTCTTGGGGACCCCTTCCTACGGCCCTACACCGATAAACTCACCTTT. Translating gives CALGDPFLRPYTDKLTF.

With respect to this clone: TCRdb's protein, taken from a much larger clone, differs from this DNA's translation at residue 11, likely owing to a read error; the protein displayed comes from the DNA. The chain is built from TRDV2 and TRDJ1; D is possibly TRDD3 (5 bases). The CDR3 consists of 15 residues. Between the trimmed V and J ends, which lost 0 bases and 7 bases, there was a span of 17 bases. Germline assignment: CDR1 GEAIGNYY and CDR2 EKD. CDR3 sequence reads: CACDTGLAWDSKLIF. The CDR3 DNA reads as TGTGCCTGTGACACCGGATTAGCCTGGGACAGTAAACTCATCTTT.

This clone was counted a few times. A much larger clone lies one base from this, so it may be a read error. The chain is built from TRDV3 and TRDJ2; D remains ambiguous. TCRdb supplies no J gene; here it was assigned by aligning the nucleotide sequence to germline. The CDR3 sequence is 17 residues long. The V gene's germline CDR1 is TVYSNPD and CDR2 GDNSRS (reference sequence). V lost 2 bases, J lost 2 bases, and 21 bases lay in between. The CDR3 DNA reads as TGTGCCTTTGGGACTACACCCCTGCGTTCCTTGACAGCACAACTCTTCTTT. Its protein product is CAFGTTPLRSLTAQLFF.

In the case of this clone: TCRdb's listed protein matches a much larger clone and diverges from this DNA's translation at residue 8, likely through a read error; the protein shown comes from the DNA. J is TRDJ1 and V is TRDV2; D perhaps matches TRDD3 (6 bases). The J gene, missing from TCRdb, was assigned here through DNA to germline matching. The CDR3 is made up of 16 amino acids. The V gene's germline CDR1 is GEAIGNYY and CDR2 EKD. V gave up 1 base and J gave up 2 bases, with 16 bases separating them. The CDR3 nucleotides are TGTGCCTGTGACACTTCTCATAGTGGGGGGACCGATAAACTCATCTTT. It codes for CACDTSHSGGTDKLIF.

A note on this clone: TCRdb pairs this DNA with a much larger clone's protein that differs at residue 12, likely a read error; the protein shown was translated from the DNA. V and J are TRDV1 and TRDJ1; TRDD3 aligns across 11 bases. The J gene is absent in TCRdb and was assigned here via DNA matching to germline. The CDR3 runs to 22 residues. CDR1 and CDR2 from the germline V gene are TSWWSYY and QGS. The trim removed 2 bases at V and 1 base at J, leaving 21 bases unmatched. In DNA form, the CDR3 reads TGTGCTCTTGGGGAAGGACATGCCTTCCTACGTGACTGGGGGATAAGCACCGATAAACTCATCTTT. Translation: CALGEGHAFLRDWGISTDKLIF.

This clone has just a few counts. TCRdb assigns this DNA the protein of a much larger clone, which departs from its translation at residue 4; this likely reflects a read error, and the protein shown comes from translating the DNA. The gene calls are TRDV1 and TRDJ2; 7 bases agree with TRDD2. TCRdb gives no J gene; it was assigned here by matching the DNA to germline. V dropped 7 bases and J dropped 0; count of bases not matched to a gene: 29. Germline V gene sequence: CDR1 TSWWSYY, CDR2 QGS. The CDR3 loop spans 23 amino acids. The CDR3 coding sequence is TGTGCTCTTGAGGCCCTAACCTTCCTCGGAGGCCTTAGGGGGTTAGCTTTGACAGCACAACTCTTCTTT. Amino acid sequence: CALEALTFLGGLRGLALTAQLFF.

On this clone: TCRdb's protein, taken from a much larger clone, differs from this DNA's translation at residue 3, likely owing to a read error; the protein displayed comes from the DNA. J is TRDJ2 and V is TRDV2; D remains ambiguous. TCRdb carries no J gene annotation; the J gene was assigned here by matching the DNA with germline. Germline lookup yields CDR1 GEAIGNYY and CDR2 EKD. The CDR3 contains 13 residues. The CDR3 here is CARDVRETAQLFF. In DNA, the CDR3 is TGTGCCCGTGATGTACGCGAAACAGCACAACTCTTCTTT.

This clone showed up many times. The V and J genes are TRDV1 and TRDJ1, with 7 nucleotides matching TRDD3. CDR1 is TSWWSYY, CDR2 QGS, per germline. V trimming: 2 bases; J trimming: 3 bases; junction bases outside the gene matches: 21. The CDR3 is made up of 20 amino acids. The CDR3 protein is CALGEAEALGAPPGADKLIF. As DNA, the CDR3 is TGTGCTCTTGGGGAAGCAGAAGCCCTGGGGGCCCCCCCAGGTGCCGATAAACTCATCTTT.

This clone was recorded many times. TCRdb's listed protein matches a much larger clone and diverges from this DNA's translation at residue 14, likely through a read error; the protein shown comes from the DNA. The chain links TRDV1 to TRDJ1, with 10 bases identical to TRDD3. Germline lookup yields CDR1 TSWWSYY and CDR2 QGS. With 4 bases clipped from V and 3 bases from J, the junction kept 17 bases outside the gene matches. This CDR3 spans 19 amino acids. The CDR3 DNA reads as TGTGCTCTTGGGGGACAAATAGTCCTGGGGGATAGGAAACCCGATAAACTCATCTTT. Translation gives CALGGQIVLGDRKPDKLIF.

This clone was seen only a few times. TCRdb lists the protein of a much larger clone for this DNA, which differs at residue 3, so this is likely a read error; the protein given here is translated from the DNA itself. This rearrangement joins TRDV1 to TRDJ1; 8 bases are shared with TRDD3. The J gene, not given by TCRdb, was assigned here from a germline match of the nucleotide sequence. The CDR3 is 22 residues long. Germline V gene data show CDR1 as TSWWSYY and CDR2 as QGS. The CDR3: CAPGELRLTFWGKTSYTDKLIF. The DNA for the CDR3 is TGTGCTCCTGGGGAACTAAGACTGACCTTCTGGGGGAAAACTAGCTACACCGATAAACTCATCTTT.

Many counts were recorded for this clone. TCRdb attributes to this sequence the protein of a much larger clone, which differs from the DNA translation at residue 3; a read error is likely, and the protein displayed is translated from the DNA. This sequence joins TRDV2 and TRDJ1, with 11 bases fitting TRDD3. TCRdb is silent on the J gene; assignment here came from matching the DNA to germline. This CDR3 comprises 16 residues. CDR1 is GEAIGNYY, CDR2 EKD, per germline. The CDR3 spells CARDTDWGINGDKLIF. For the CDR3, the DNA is TGTGCCCGTGACACCGACTGGGGGATAAACGGCGATAAACTCATCTTT.

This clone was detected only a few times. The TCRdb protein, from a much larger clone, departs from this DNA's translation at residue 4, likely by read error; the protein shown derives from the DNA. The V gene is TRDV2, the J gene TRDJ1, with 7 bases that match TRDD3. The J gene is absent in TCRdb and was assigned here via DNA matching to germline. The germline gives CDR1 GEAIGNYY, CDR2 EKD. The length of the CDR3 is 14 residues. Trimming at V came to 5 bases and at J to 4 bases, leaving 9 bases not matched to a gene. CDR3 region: CACGLTGENDKLIF. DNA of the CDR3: TGTGCCTGTGGCCTTACTGGGGAAAACGATAAACTCATCTTT.

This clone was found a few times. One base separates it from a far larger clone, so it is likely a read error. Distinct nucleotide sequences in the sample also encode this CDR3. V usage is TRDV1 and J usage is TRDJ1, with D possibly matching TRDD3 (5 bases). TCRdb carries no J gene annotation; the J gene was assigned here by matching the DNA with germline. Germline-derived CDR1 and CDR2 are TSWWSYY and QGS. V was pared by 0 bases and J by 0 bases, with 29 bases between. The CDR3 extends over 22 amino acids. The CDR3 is CALGELNAPKAAIRGYTDKLIF. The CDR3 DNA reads TGTGCTCTTGGGGAACTGAACGCTCCCAAGGCAGCTATACGTGGATACACCGATAAACTCATCTTT.

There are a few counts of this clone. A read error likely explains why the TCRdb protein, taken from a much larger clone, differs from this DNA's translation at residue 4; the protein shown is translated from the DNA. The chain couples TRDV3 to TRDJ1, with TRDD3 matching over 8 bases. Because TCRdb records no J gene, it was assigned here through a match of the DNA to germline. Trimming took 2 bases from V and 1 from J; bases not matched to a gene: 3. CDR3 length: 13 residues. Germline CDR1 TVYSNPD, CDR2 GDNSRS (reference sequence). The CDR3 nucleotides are TGTGCCTTTGCTGGGGGACCCACCGATAAACTCATCTTT. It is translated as CAFAGGPTDKLIF.

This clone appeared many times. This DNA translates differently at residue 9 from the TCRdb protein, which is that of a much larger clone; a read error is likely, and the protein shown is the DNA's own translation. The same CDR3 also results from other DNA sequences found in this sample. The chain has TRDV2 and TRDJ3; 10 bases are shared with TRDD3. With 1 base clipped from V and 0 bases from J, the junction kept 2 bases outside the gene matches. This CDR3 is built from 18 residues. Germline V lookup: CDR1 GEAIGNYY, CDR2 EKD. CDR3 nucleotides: TGTGCCTGTGACACTGGGGGATACCGCTCCTGGGACACCCGACAGATGTTTTTC. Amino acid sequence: CACDTGGYRSWDTRQMFF.